The subject of this entry is one T cell receptor beta chain. Its antigen is as yet unknown. These data belong to a study of cytomegalovirus exposure and HLA in healthy donors. General observations from the study: Apart from CMV serostatus, no immune exposure information was available. While the bulk of TCR sequences proved rare, some public TCRs turned up in many donors. A later analysis appeared to link common viral pathogens to several of the most significant clusters. The classifier reportedly diagnosed cytomegalovirus status with high sensitivity and specificity.

PCR primers comprised 60 Vbeta and 13 Jbeta primers. Repertoires were generated with immunoSEQ multiplex PCR, while TCRdb's copy carries only in-frame clones and drops some. Seen in this sample are approximately 100,000 clones; the ten most common clones hold around 0.59%. The CDR3 runs 14 residues. Germline V gives CDR1 SGHTS, CDR2 YDEGEE. J was trimmed by 2 bases and V by 3 bases; bases with no gene match: 4. Sequenced: PBMCs. The chain couples TRBV5-8 to TRBJ2-5, with 7 positions matching TRBD1. The sequence came from a middle-aged man in good health and CMV-seronegative. The DNA of the CDR3 is TGTGCCAGCAGCTACGGACAGGATCAAGAGACCCAGTACTTC. This gives the protein CASSYGQDQETQYF. Drawing the rest from reference TRBV5-8 and TRBJ2-5, the complete variable domain is EAGVTQSPTHLIKTRGQQATLRCSPISGHTSVYWYQQALGLGLQFLLWYDEGEERNRGNFPPRFSGRQFPNYSSELNVNALELEDSALYLCASSYGQDQETQYFGPGTRLLVL.